The TCR beta chain described here comes from a study of cytomegalovirus exposure and HLA in healthy donors. Study-wide results and limits: Prior analysis indicated that the majority of TCR beta V segments exhibited productivity approximately 87% or approximately 30% of the time. There were some public TCRs occurring in many donors, but most TCR sequences were rare. Some TCR beta chains (around 160 of them) were listed as cytomegalovirus-associated.

A multiplex PCR was run with 60 Vbeta primers and 13 Jbeta primers. Measured with immunoSEQ multiplex PCR; TCRdb has only the in-frame clones, and not every one. The table shows some 95,000 clones, with roughly 80% occurring only once. This CDR3 has 15 residues. Germline CDR1 SGHRS, CDR2 YFSETQ. V lost 0 bases to trimming and J lost 3 bases; unmatched junction nucleotides: 5. This clone has a handful of counts. Its antigen is currently unknown. Other DNA sequences within the sample encode an identical CDR3. This receptor was identified in a man between 50 and 59 years old in good health and CMV-seropositive. Sequencing was carried out using PBMCs. This chain connects TRBV5-1 to TRBJ1-1, with 7 nucleotides matching TRBD1. CDR3 in DNA: TGCGCCAGCAGCTTGGGACAGGGAAGTCACACTGAAGCTTTCTTT. Its protein product is CASSLGQGSHTEAFF.